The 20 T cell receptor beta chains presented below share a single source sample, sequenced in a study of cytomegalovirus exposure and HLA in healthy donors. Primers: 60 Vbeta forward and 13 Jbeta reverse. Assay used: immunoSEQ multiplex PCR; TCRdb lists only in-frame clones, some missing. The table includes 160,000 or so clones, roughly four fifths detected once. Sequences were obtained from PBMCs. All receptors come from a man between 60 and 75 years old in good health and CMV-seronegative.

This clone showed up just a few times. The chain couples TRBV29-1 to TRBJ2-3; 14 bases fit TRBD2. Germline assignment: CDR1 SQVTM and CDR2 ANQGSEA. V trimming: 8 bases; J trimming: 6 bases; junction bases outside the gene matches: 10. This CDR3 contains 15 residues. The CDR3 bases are TGCAGCACCTCGGGACTAGCGGGGGCAGGGGATACGCAGTATTTT. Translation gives CSTSGLAGAGDTQYF.

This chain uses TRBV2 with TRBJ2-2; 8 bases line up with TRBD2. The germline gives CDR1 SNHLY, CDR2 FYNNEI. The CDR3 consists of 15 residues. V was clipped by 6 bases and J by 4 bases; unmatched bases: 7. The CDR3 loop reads CASSWAGGSTGELFF. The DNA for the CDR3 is TGTGCCAGCAGCTGGGCGGGGGGATCCACCGGGGAGCTGTTTTTT.

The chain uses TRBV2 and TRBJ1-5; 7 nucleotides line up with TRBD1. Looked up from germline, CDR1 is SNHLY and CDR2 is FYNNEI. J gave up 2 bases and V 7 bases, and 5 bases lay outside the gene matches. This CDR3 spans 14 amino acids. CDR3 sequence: CASILDRRNQPQHF. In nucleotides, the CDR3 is TGTGCCAGCATCCTGGACAGGCGCAATCAGCCCCAGCATTTT.

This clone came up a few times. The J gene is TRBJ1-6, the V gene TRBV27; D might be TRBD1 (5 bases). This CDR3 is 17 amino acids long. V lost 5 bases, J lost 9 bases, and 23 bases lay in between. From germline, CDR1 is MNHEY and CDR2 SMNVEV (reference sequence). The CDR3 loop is CASSRRGTAMGGSPLHF. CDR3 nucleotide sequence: TGTGCCAGCAGTCGCCGCGGGACCGCGATGGGGGGTTCACCCCTCCACTTT.

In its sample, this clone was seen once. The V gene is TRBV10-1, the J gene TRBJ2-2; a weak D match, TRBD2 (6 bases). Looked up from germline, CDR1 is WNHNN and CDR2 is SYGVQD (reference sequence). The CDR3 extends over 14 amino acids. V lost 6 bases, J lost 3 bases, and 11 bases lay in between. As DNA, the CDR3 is TGCGCCAGCAGGGAGGGGCTGGACACCGGGGAGCTGTTTTTT. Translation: CASREGLDTGELFF.

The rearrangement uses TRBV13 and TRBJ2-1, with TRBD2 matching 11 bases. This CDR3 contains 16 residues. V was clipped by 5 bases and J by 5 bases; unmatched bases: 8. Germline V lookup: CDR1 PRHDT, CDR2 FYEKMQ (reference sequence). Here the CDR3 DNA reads TGTGCCAGCAGCCTCCCTTTAGCGGGGGGGCACAATGAGCAGTTCTTC. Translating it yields CASSLPLAGGHNEQFF.

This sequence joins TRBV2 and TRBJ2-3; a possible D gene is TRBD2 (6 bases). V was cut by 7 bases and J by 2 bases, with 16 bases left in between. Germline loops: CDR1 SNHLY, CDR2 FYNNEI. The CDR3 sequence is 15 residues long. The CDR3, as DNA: TGTGCCAGCATATACCGGAGGGGCAACACAGATACGCAGTATTTT. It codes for CASIYRRGNTDTQYF.

The CDR3 protein is CASSFTSMSSYNEQFF. The CDR3 bases are TGTGCCAGCAGCTTTACTTCGATGAGCTCCTACAATGAGCAGTTCTTC. The chain carries TRBV7-2 and TRBJ2-1; no clear D gene. The CDR3 contains 16 residues. V lost 3 bases and J lost 0, with 12 bases in between. Per germline, CDR1 SGHTA and CDR2 FQGNSA.

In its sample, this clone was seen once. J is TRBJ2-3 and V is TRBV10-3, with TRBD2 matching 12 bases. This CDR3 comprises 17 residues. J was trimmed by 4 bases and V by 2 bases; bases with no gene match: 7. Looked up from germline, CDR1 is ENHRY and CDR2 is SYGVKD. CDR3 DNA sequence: TGTGCCATCAGTGAGGTACCTAGCGGGAGGGCCGCAGATACGCAGTATTTT. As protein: CAISEVPSGRAADTQYF.

This chain's CDR3 is CASSQDTRGNQPQHF. The CDR3 DNA reads as TGTGCCAGCAGCCAAGATACCAGGGGGAACCAGCCCCAGCATTTT. The V gene is TRBV4-2, the J gene TRBJ1-5, with TRBD1 matching over 7 bases. With V trimmed by 0 bases and J by 7 bases, 6 bases remained unmatched. From germline, CDR1 is LGHNA and CDR2 YNFKEQ. This CDR3 has 15 residues.

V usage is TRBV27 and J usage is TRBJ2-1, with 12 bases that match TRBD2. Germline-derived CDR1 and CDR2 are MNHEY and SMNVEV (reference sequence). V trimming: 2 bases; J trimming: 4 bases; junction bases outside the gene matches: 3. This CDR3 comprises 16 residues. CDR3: CASSLGLAGLYNEQFF. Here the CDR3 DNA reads TGTGCCAGCAGTTTAGGACTAGCGGGACTATACAATGAGCAGTTCTTC.

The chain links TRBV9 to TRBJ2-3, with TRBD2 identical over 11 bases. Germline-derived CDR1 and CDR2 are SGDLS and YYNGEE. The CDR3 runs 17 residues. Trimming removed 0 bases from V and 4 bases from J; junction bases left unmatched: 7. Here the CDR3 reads CASSVETLAGGADTQYF. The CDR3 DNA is TGTGCCAGCAGCGTAGAGACTCTAGCGGGAGGAGCAGATACGCAGTATTTT.

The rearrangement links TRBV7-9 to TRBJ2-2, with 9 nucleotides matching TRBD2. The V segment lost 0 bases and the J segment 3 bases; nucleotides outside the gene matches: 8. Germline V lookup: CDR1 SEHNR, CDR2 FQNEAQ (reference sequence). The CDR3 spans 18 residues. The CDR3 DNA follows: TGTGCCAGCAGCTTAGCGCCGGCTAGCGGGGCCTACACCGGGGAGCTGTTTTTT. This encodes CASSLAPASGAYTGELFF.

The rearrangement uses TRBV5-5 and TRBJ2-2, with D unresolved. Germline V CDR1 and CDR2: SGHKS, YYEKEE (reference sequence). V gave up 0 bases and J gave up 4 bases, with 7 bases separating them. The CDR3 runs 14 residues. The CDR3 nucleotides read TGTGCCAGCAGCTTGGAGTACTCCACCGGGGAGCTGTTTTTT. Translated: CASSLEYSTGELFF. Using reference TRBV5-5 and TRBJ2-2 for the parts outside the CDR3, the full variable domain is DAGVTQSPTHLIKTRGQQVTLRCSPISGHKSVSWYQQVLGQGPQFIFQYYEKEERGRGNFPDRFSARQFPNYSSELNVNALLLGDSALYLCASSLEYSTGELFFGEGSRLTVL.

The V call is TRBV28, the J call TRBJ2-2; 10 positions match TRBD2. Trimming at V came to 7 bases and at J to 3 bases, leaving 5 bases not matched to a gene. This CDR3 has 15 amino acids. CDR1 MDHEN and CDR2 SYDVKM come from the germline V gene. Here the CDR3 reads CASTSGGSDTGELFF. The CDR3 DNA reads TGTGCCAGCACTAGCGGGGGAAGCGACACCGGGGAGCTGTTTTTT.

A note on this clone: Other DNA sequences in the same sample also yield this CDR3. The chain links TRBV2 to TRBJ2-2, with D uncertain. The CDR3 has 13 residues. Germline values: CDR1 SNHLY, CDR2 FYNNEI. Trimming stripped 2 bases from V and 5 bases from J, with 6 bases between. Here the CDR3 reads CASSETTTGELFF. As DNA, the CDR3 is TGTGCCAGCAGTGAAACAACAACCGGGGAGCTGTTTTTT.

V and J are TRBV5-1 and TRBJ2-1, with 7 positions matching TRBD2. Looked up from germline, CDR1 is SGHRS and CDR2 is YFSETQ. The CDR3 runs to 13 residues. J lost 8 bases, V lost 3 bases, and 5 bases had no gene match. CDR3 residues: CASSWGGDDEQFF. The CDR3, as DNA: TGCGCCAGCAGCTGGGGAGGGGACGATGAGCAGTTCTTC.

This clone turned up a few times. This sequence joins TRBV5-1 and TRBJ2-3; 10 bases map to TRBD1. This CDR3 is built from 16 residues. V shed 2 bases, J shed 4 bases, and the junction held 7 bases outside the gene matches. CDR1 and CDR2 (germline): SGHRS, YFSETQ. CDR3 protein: CASSFAPGQGSDTQYF. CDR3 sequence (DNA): TGCGCCAGCAGCTTCGCCCCGGGACAGGGGTCAGATACGCAGTATTTT. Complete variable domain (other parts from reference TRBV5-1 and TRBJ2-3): KAGVTQTPRYLIKTRGQQVTLSCSPISGHRSVSWYQQTPGQGLQFLFEYFSETQRNKGNFPGRFSGRQFSNSRSEMNVSTLELGDSALYLCASSFAPGQGSDTQYFGPGTRLTVL.

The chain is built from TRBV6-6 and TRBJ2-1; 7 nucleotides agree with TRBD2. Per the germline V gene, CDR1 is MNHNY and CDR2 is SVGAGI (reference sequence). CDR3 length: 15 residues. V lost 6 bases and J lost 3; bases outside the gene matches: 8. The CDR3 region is CASRPSGALYNEQFF. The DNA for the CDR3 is TGTGCCAGCAGGCCCAGCGGGGCCCTCTACAATGAGCAGTTCTTC.

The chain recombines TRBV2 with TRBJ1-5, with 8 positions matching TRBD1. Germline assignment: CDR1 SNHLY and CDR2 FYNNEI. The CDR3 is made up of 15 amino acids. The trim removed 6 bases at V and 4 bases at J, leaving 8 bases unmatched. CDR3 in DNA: TGTGCCAGCAGCGCGACAGGGGTCGGAAATCAGCCCCAGCATTTT. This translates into CASSATGVGNQPQHF.